The present entry profiles one T cell receptor (beta chain) with its context. Its cognate antigen has yet to be identified. Base qualities are missing; no much larger clone stands one base away. Including the terminal cysteine and phenylalanine, the CDR3 comprises 16 residues. Just the 48-base CDR3 DNA is kept, in frame starting at base 1. The germline V gene gives CDR1 as SGHRS and CDR2 as YFSETQ. V is pruned by 0 bases and J by 4 bases, leaving 5 bases of the junction without a gene match. The time point label, as the study defines it: peripheral blood 6 weeks after treatment start. A total of roughly 30 patients with locally advanced or metastatic urothelial carcinoma, treated at Memorial Sloan Kettering on a trial protocol, made up the cohort. Peripheral blood mononuclear cells were collected pretreatment and during treatment, with between 1 and 8 total time points obtained per patient. The Qiagen DNeasy Blood extraction kit was used to purify genomic DNA from total PBMCs and tumor samples. PBMCs were collected pretreatment and during treatment, and were isolated and stored as previously described.

Synthetic TCR analog templates were spiked into each PCR to estimate absolute template abundance from read counts. The immunoSEQ assay was used to amplify TCRbeta CDR3 regions from genomic DNA with bias-controlled V and J gene primers. Sequencing of rearranged TCRbeta segments was performed at approximately 20X coverage. The published analysis was carried out like this. Sequencing errors were corrected by clustering and CDR3s were annotated against IMGT to assign V, D and J genes. Out-of-frame and stop-codon sequences were excluded, and only productive TCRbeta rearrangements were used in downstream analyses. To compute clonality, Shannon entropy was normalized by the log of the number of unique productive sequences and then subtracted from one. Fisher's exact test with Benjamini-Hochberg correction, using a cutoff of adjusted p below 0.01, was how clones that differed between time points or between blood and tumor were identified. TCRdb provides this immuneACCESS table in a form limited to in-frame rearrangements. Some clones are lacking; in checked studies, under half of them reflect an unresolved V gene, and why the rest are absent is not known. The V and J calls and clone size come from that table; D and trimming were worked out from the DNA. This sample lists some 110,000 clones; around 93% were detected once. The leading ten clones occupy around 4% of the sample.

This sample is part of a study of PD-L1 blockade in urothelial cancer (TCRdb year 2017). With respect to the entire study: All patients started therapy in about 2014 and received atezolizumab 1,200 mg intravenously every 3 weeks. Pretreatment blood TCR-seq was available for around 29 patients, at least one posttreatment blood collection was obtained for some 24 patients, and tumor TCR-seq was available for some 24 patients. About 85% of the 29 patients were males with bladder-origin urothelial cancer, and about 65% of the roughly 30 reported a prior smoking history. An exploratory multi-omic analysis was conducted of the somatic, immune and clinical correlates of response to PD-L1 blockade with atezolizumab in urothelial cancer. Pretreatment tumor samples, along with matched peripheral blood serially collected before and after atezolizumab treatment, were subjected to TCR sequencing. A median of about 150,000 T cells and approximately 86,000 unique TCRs was obtained from blood samples, and a median clonality of around 0.08 was observed. Blood samples were analyzed at 3 weeks after treatment start (second dose) and at 6 weeks after treatment start. Durable clinical benefit was achieved by nine patients but not by the remaining 20. An ECOG performance status of 0 or 1 was recorded for the patients, and 0 to 3 prior chemotherapy regimens had been received by the patients. In the same patients who had TCR sequencing, pretreatment tumors also underwent whole exome sequencing and RNA sequencing. Durable clinical benefit meant progression-free survival longer than 6 months, and TCR features were also tested against progression-free and overall survival. Summary of the overall study and its limitations: Improved progression-free and overall survival was associated with having pretreatment peripheral blood TCR clonality below the median. Among patients with durable benefit, tumor-associated TCR clones showed greater expansion in peripheral blood 3 weeks after treatment started (n ≈ 23, p = 0.022). Because of the small sample size (n of about 29) and the many exploratory analyses performed, the results are intended to be regarded as hypothesis-generating.

Here the chain combines TRBV5-1 and TRBJ2-5; 11 central nucleotides agree with TRBD2. Here the sequenced sample was PBMCs, taken around atezolizumab (anti-PD-L1) treatment. This TCR derives from a man in his fifties or sixties with urothelial cancer. The nucleotides read TGCGCCAGCAGCTTGGATAGCGGGGGGGCCGGAGAGACCCAGTACTTC. The translation is CASSLDSGGAGETQYF.